This TCR beta chain came from a study of CD8 T cells in Susac syndrome. The authors sequenced TCR beta from blood CD8+ and CD4+ T cells. Negative isolation was used for CD8+ and CD4+ T cells, and FACS enrichment was applied to TEMRA cells. A quantity of roughly 0.5 to 1 ug RNA underwent reverse transcription using random hexamers. immunoSEQ multiplex PCR amplified TCR beta CDR3 across 54 Vbeta, 13 Jbeta. TCRdb reanalysed the immunoSEQ multiplex PCR reads using MiXCR and keeps one entry per CDR3 protein. The repertoire holds 110,000 to 150,000 distinct CDR3 sequences, with over 85% as singletons. The germline V gene encodes CDR1 SGDLS and CDR2 YYNGEE. Trimming at V came to 3 bases and at J to 4 bases, leaving 9 bases not matched to a gene. CDR3 size: 16 residues.

The chain carries TRBV9 and TRBJ2-5, with 10 bases lining up with TRBD2. The TCR was taken from a human donor in good health. Sequencing used CD8+ T cells from PBMCs. CDR3 protein: CASSAPAGGRGETQYF. The CDR3 bases are TGTGCCAGCAGCGCCCCAGCGGGAGGGCGGGGAGAGACCCAGTACTTC.